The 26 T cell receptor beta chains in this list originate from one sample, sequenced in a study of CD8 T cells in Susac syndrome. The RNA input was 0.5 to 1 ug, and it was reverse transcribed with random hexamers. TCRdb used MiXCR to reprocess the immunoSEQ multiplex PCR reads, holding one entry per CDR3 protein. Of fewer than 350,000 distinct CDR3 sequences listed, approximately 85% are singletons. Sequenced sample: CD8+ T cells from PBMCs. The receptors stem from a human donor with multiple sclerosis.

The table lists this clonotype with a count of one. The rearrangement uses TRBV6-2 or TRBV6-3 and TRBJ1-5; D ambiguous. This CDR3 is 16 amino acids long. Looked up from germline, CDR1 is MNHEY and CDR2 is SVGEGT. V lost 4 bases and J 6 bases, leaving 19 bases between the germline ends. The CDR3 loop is CASSWSPGPRGQPQHF. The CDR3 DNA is TGTGCCAGCAGTTGGTCTCCAGGCCCCCGGGGTCAGCCCCAGCATTTT.

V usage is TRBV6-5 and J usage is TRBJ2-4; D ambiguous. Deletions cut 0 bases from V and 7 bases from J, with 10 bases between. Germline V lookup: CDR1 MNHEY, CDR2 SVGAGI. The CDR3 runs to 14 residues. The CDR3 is CASSYSFSGNIQYF. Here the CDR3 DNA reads TGTGCCAGCAGTTACTCTTTTTCCGGGAACATTCAGTACTTC.

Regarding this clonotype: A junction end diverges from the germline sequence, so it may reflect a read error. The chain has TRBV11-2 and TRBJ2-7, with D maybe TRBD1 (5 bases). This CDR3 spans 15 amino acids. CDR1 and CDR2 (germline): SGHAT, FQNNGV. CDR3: CASSIDEQGSYEQYF. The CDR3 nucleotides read TGTGCCAGCAGCATAGATGAGCAGGGCTCCTACGAGCAGTACTTC.

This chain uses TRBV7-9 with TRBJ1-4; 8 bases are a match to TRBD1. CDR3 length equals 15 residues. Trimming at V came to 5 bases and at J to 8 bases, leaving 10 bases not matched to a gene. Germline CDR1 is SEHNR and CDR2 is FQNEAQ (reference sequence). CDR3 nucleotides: TGTGCCAGCAGCCACCGGACAGGGTACGACGAAAAACTGTTTTTT. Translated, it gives CASSHRTGYDEKLFF.

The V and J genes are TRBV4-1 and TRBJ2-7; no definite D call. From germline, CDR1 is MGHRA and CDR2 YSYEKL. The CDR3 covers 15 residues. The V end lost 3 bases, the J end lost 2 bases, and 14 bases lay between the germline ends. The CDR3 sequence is CASSHIQVLTYEQYF. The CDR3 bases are TGCGCCAGCAGCCACATCCAGGTACTAACCTACGAGCAGTACTTC.

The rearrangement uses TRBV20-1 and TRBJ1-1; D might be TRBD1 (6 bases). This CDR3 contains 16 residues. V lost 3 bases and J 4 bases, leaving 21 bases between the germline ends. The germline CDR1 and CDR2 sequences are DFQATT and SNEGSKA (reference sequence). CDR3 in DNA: TGCAGTGCTAGTAAGGCAGGGGTGGGTTCGGGCACTGAAGCTTTCTTT. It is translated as CSASKAGVGSGTEAFF.

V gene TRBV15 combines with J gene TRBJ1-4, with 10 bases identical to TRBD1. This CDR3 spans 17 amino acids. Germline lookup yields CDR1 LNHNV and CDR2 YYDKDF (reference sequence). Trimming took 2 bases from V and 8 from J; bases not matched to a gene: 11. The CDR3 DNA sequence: TGTGCCACCAGCAGACGCCGGGACAGGGGCGGCCGGGAAAAACTGTTTTTT. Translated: CATSRRRDRGGREKLFF.

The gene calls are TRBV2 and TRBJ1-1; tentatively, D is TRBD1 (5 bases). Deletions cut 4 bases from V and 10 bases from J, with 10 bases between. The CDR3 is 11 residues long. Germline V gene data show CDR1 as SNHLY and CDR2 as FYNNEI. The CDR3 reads CASSVLGGAFF. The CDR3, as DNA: TGTGCCAGCAGTGTTCTGGGGGGAGCTTTCTTT.

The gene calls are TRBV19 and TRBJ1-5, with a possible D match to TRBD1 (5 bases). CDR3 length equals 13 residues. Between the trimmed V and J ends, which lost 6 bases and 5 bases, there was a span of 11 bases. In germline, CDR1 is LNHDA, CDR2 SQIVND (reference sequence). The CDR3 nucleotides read TGTGCCAGTAGCACCTGGGGCCATCAGCCCCAGCATTTT. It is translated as CASSTWGHQPQHF.

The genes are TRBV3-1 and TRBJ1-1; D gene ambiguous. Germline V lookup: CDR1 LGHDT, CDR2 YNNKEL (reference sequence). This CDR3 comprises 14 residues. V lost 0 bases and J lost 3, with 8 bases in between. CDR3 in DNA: TGTGCCAGCAGCCAAGATATCCGGGACACTGAAGCTTTCTTT. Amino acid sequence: CASSQDIRDTEAFF.

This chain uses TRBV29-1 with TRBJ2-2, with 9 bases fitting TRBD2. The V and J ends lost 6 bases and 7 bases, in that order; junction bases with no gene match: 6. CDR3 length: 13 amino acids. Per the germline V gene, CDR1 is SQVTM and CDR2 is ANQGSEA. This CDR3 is CSVAGGQGGELFF. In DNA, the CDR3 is TGCAGCGTCGCGGGAGGGCAGGGCGGGGAGCTGTTTTTT.

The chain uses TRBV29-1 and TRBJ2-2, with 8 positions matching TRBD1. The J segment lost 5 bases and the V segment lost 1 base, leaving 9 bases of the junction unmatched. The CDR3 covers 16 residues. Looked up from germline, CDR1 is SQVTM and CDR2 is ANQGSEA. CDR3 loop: CSVEVLRQGATGELFF. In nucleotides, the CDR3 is TGCAGCGTTGAAGTACTGCGTCAGGGGGCTACCGGGGAGCTGTTTTTT.

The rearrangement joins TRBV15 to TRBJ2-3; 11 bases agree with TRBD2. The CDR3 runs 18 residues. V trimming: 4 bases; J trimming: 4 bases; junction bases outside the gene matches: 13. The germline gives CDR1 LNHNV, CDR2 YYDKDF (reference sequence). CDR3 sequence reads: CATSTQPELAGVADTQYF. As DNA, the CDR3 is TGTGCCACCAGCACACAACCCGAACTAGCGGGAGTTGCAGATACGCAGTATTTT.

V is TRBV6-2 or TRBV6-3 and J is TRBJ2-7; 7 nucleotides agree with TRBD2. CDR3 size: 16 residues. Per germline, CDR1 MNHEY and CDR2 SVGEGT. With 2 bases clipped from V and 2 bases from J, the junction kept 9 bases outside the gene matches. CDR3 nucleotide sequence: TGTGCCAGCAGTTACCACGGACTAGATCCACCCTACGAGCAGTACTTC. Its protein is CASSYHGLDPPYEQYF.

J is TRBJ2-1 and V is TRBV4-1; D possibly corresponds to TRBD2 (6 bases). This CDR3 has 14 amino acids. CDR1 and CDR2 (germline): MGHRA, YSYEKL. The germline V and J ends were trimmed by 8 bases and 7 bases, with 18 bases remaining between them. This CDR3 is CASRLGAGFNEQFF. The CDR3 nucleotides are TGCGCCAGCCGCCTAGGGGCGGGATTTAATGAGCAGTTCTTC.

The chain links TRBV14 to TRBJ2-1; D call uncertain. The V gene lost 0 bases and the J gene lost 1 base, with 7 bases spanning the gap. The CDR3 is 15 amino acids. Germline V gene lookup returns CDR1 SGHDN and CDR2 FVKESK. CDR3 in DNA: TGTGCCAGCAGCCAAGATGGCCGTTCCTACAATGAGCAGTTCTTC. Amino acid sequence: CASSQDGRSYNEQFF.

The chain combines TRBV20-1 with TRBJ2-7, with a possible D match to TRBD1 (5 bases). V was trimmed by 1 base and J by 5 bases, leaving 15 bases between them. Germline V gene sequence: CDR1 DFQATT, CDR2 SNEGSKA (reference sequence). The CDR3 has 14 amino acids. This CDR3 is CSARGFREQNEQYF. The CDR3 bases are TGCAGTGCTAGAGGGTTCAGGGAACAGAACGAGCAGTACTTC.

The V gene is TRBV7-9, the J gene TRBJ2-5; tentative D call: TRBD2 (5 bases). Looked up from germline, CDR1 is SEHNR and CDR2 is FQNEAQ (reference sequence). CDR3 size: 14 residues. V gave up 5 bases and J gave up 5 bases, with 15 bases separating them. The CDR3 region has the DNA TGTGCCAGCAGCCCAGAGGCGGGCCCGGAGACCCAGTACTTC. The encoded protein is CASSPEAGPETQYF.

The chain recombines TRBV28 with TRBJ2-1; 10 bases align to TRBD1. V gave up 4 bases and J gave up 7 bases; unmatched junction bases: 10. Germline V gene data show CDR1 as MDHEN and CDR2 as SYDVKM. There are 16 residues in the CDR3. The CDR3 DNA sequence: TGTGCCAGCAGTTCCCTCCGACAGGGGGCGAGGAATGAGCAGTTCTTC. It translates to CASSSLRQGARNEQFF.

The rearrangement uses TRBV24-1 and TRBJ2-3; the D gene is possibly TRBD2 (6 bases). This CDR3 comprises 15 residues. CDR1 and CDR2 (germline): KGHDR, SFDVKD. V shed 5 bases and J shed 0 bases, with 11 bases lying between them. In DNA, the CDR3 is TGTGCCACCAGTGCCCCGGGACTCAGCACAGATACGCAGTATTTT. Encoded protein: CATSAPGLSTDTQYF.

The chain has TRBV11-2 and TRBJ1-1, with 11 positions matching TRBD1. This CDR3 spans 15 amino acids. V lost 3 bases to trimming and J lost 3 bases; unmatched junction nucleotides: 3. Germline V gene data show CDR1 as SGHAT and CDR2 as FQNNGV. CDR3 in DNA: TGTGCCAGCAGCTTGGGACAGGGGGAGTACACTGAAGCTTTCTTT. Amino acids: CASSLGQGEYTEAFF.

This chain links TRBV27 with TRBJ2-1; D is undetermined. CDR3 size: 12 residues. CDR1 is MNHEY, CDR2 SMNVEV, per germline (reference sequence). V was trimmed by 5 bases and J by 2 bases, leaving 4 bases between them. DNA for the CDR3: TGTGCCAGCAGTGACCCCTACAATGAGCAGTTCTTC. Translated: CASSDPYNEQFF.

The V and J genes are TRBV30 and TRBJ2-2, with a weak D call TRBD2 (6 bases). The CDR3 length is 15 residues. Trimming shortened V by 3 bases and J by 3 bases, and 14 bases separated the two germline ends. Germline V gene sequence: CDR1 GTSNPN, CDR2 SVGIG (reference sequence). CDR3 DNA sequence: TGTGCCTGGAGGACGGGAGTATGGGACACCGGGGAGCTGTTTTTT. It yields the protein CAWRTGVWDTGELFF. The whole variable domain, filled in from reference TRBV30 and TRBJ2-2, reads SQTIHQWPATLVQPVGSPLSLECTVEGTSNPNLYWYRQAAGRGLQLLFYSVGIGQISSEVPQNLSASRPQDRQFILSSKKLLLSDSGFYLCAWRTGVWDTGELFFGEGSRLTVL.

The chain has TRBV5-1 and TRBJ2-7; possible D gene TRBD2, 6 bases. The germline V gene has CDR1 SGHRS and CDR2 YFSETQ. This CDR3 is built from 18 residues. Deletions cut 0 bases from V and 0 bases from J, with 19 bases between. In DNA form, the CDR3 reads TGCGCCAGCAGCTTGGGGCAAGGACTCGAGGGAGGCTCCTACGAGCAGTACTTC. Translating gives CASSLGQGLEGGSYEQYF.

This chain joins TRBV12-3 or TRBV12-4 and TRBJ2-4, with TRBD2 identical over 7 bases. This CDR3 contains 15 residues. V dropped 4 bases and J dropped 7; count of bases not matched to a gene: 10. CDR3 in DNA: TGTGCCAGCAGTTCCCCCGGACTAGAGGGGAACATTCAGTACTTC. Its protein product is CASSSPGLEGNIQYF.

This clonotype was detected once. CDR3: CASSYSSIEGPGELFF. The CDR3 nucleotides read TGTGCCAGCAGTTACTCGAGTATTGAGGGGCCCGGGGAGCTGTTTTTT. The V gene is TRBV6-5, the J gene TRBJ2-2; either TRBD1 or TRBD2 may supply D (5 bases each). CDR1 MNHEY and CDR2 SVGAGI come from the germline V gene. This CDR3 has 16 amino acids. The V end lost 0 bases, the J end lost 6 bases, and 14 bases lay between the germline ends.